The 26 T cell receptor beta chains below come from one sample, sequenced in a study of T cell clones after liver transplantation (dated by TCRdb to about 2019). Interpreted using the paper, the time point label stands for: pre-transplant. Libraries were built with the immunoSEQ multiplex PCR assay. Sourced from immuneACCESS, this table was stored by TCRdb with only in-frame sequences that have V and J called. A share of the clones is absent; for the studies checked, an unresolved V gene accounts for under half, and the remainder has no known explanation. This sample gives around 20,000 clones in total; approximately 88% of them show up just once. The ten largest make up about an eighth of the sample. The sequences come from CD8+ T cells from blood, collected before liver transplant. These TCRs come from a human donor who received a liver transplant.

The chain employs TRBV6-1 and TRBJ2-1; D unresolved. V was trimmed by 0 bases and J by 9 bases, leaving 12 bases between them. The CDR3 contains 14 residues. Germline loops: CDR1 MNHNS, CDR2 SASEGT. The CDR3 DNA follows: TGTGCCAGCAGTGAAGCGAAATATTTTGGTGAGCAGTTCTTC. Residues: CASSEAKYFGEQFF.

The chain joins TRBV4-1 to TRBJ1-2; D ambiguous. V was clipped by 1 base and J by 1 base, with 7 bases between them. Germline CDR1 and CDR2: MGHRA and YSYEKL. The CDR3 spans 14 residues. CDR3 protein: CASSQGTRNYGYTF. The CDR3, as DNA: TGCGCCAGCAGCCAAGGGACCCGTAACTATGGCTACACCTTC.

This clone was observed once. The CDR3 DNA sequence: TGTGCCAGTAGTACCACCCTAGCGGGGAGCTCCTACGAGCAGTACTTC. Translated, it gives CASSTTLAGSSYEQYF. V gene TRBV19 combines with J gene TRBJ2-7, with 9 positions matching TRBD2. Germline V gene sequence: CDR1 LNHDA, CDR2 SQIVND (reference sequence). The CDR3 is 16 amino acids. After removal of 4 bases from V and 0 bases from J, the junction contained 7 bases not matched to a gene.

The V call is TRBV19, the J call TRBJ2-1, with D maybe TRBD1 (5 bases). V shed 3 bases and J shed 4 bases, with 13 bases lying between them. The CDR3 totals 15 residues. The germline V gene has CDR1 LNHDA and CDR2 SQIVND (reference sequence). The CDR3 spells CASSIVQANYNEQFF. CDR3 in DNA: TGTGCCAGTAGTATCGTACAGGCCAATTACAATGAGCAGTTCTTC.

The sample holds one count of this clone. The chain recombines TRBV9 with TRBJ2-3, with 7 bases matching TRBD1. This CDR3 comprises 14 residues. Germline V gene lookup returns CDR1 SGDLS and CDR2 YYNGEE. V trimming: 7 bases; J trimming: 1 base; junction bases outside the gene matches: 6. CDR3 amino acids: CASSQGVGTDTQYF. The CDR3 DNA reads as TGTGCCAGCTCTCAGGGGGTCGGCACAGATACGCAGTATTTT.

Only a few counts were recorded for this clone. The identical CDR3 is also encoded by other nucleotide sequences in the sample. The gene calls are TRBV19 and TRBJ2-7; the match to TRBD1 covers 9 bases. The junction had 7 bases not matched to a gene; V was cut back by 7 bases and J by 3 bases. CDR1 is LNHDA, CDR2 SQIVND, per germline (reference sequence). The CDR3 is 14 amino acids. The CDR3 region has the DNA TGTGCCAGTACCCCGACAGGGGGTATCTACGAGCAGTACTTC. The encoded protein is CASTPTGGIYEQYF.

The chain combines TRBV4-2 with TRBJ2-2; TRBD1 matches 7 bases. The length of the CDR3 is 14 residues. The V gene's germline CDR1 is LGHNA and CDR2 YNFKEQ. V shed 4 bases, J shed 4 bases, and the junction held 3 bases outside the gene matches. The CDR3 protein is CASSRAGGTGELFF. The CDR3 DNA reads TGTGCCAGCAGCCGGGCAGGGGGCACCGGGGAGCTGTTTTTT.

This clone appeared a single time. The rearrangement joins TRBV28 to TRBJ1-2; D not resolved. Trimming pared 3 bases from V and 8 bases from J, leaving 4 bases between. The length of the CDR3 is 10 residues. Germline loops: CDR1 MDHEN, CDR2 SYDVKM. CDR3 sequence: CASSFGGYTF. In nucleotides, the CDR3 is TGTGCCAGCAGTTTTGGGGGCTACACCTTC.

The rearrangement joins TRBV19 to TRBJ2-1; the D is unclear. This CDR3 is 13 amino acids long. The V gene lost 1 base and the J gene lost 7 bases, with 8 bases spanning the gap. CDR1 LNHDA and CDR2 SQIVND come from the germline V gene (reference sequence). In nucleotides, the CDR3 is TGTGCCAGTAGTATAGTAGTGGGGAATGAGCAGTTCTTC. Residues: CASSIVVGNEQFF.

The chain carries TRBV10-3 and TRBJ1-4, with D uncertain. The CDR3 length is 15 residues. Germline CDR1 reads ENHRY; CDR2 reads SYGVKD. Trimming cost V 6 bases and J 7 bases, with 18 bases left between them. In DNA form, the CDR3 reads TGTGCCATCAGCGACCCGGGCCTAGCGGCTGAAAAACTGTTTTTT. Translated: CAISDPGLAAEKLFF.

The rearrangement links TRBV11-2 to TRBJ2-3, with D maybe TRBD2 (6 bases). This CDR3 comprises 16 residues. Per germline, CDR1 SGHAT and CDR2 FQNNGV. Trimming stripped 1 base from V and 2 bases from J, with 13 bases between. The DNA for the CDR3 is TGTGCCAGCAGCTTAGTTGGAGCGGGTACCACAGATACGCAGTATTTT. Protein: CASSLVGAGTTDTQYF.

This clone was seen only once. The genes are TRBV27 and TRBJ2-1, with D uncertain. Between the trimmed V and J ends, which lost 2 bases and 2 bases, there was a span of 10 bases. There are 15 residues in the CDR3. Germline CDR1 MNHEY, CDR2 SMNVEV (reference sequence). CDR3 loop: CASSLEVTAYNEQFF. DNA for the CDR3: TGTGCCAGCAGTTTAGAGGTTACCGCCTACAATGAGCAGTTCTTC.

In this sample, this clone turned up once. This rearrangement joins TRBV28 to TRBJ2-7; tentative D call: TRBD2 (5 bases). The CDR3 length is 17 residues. In germline, CDR1 is MDHEN, CDR2 SYDVKM. With 3 bases removed from V and 4 bases from J, the gap between germline ends came to 22 bases. CDR3 coding DNA: TGTGCCAGCAGTTTCTCAGCGCGCGGGCCCGCTGGATACGAGCAGTACTTC. It yields the protein CASSFSARGPAGYEQYF.

The V gene is TRBV19, the J gene TRBJ2-1; TRBD2 matches 9 bases. Trimming removed 7 bases from V and 2 bases from J; junction bases left unmatched: 6. The CDR3 has 15 amino acids. Germline lookup yields CDR1 LNHDA and CDR2 SQIVND (reference sequence). The CDR3: CASTPAGGTYNEQFF. The CDR3 nucleotides read TGTGCCAGTACCCCAGCGGGAGGAACCTACAATGAGCAGTTCTTC. Filled out from reference TRBV19 and TRBJ2-1, the complete variable domain reads DGGITQSPKYLFRKEGQNVTLSCEQNLNHDAMYWYRQDPGQGLRLIYYSQIVNDFQKGDIAEGYSVSREKKESFPLTVTSAQKNPTAFYLCASTPAGGTYNEQFFGPGTRLTVL.

This sequence joins TRBV19 and TRBJ2-1, with TRBD2 matching 13 bases. Germline V gene lookup returns CDR1 LNHDA and CDR2 SQIVND (reference sequence). V shed 8 bases, J shed 8 bases, and the junction held 6 bases outside the gene matches. The CDR3 is made up of 14 amino acids. CDR3 bases: TGTGCCAGTCGGACTAGCGGGAGTATCGATGAGCAGTTCTTC. Residues: CASRTSGSIDEQFF.

V is TRBV7-7 and J is TRBJ2-1, with TRBD2 matching 16 bases. The CDR3 has 16 residues. V shed 3 bases, J shed 9 bases, and the junction held 5 bases outside the gene matches. Germline values: CDR1 SSHAT, CDR2 FNYEAQ (reference sequence). The CDR3 DNA follows: TGTGCCAGCAGCTTGGGACTAGCGGGAGGGCCGGGTGAGCAGTTCTTC. It codes for CASSLGLAGGPGEQFF.

V gene TRBV7-8 combines with J gene TRBJ2-3; 7 bases are shared with TRBD2. The germline V gene encodes CDR1 SGHVS and CDR2 FQNEAQ. After removal of 6 bases from V and 0 bases from J, the junction contained 18 bases not matched to a gene. The CDR3 contains 19 residues. The chain's CDR3 is CASSLHGGLRSPSTDTQYF. The DNA of the CDR3 is TGTGCCAGCAGTCTTCACGGGGGGTTGAGGAGCCCTAGCACAGATACGCAGTATTTT.

The V call is TRBV4-1, the J call TRBJ1-2; D uncertain. This CDR3 is built from 16 residues. With 3 bases removed from V and 0 bases from J, the gap between germline ends came to 14 bases. Per germline, CDR1 MGHRA and CDR2 YSYEKL. The CDR3 DNA reads TGCGCCAGCAGCCATTTCCCGGGTGGGGCTAACTATGGCTACACCTTC. Its translation: CASSHFPGGANYGYTF.

The chain employs TRBV11-1 and TRBJ2-2, with D possibly TRBD1 on 5 matching bases. Germline V lookup: CDR1 SGHAT, CDR2 FQDESV (reference sequence). This CDR3 contains 13 residues. Trimming stripped 5 bases from V and 7 bases from J, with 11 bases between. CDR3: CASSGAFVGELFF. DNA for the CDR3: TGTGCCAGCAGCGGGGCCTTTGTCGGGGAGCTGTTTTTT.

This clone was picked up one time. The gene calls are TRBV27 and TRBJ1-2, with a tentative D call TRBD1 (6 bases). The V and J ends lost 2 bases and 4 bases respectively, with 11 bases between them. Germline values: CDR1 MNHEY, CDR2 SMNVEV (reference sequence). CDR3 length equals 14 residues. The CDR3 DNA sequence: TGTGCCAGCAGTTTAACAGGGCCCCTCTATGGCTACACCTTC. Translation: CASSLTGPLYGYTF.

This rearrangement joins TRBV9 to TRBJ2-1; 8 nucleotides align to TRBD2. This CDR3 region has 15 residues. Germline V lookup: CDR1 SGDLS, CDR2 YYNGEE. V was clipped by 3 bases and J by 3 bases; unmatched bases: 5. Here the CDR3 reads CASSGSGSFYNEQFF. The DNA of the CDR3 is TGTGCCAGCAGCGGCAGCGGGAGCTTCTACAATGAGCAGTTCTTC.

The chain uses TRBV5-4 and TRBJ2-7; possibly TRBD2 for D (5 bases). CDR1 is SGHNT, CDR2 YYREEE, per germline (reference sequence). Trimming shortened V by 1 base and J by 0 bases, and 5 bases separated the two germline ends. This CDR3 is built from 13 residues. CDR3 in DNA: TGTGCCAGCAGCTTGCGGGACTCCTACGAGCAGTACTTC. It yields the protein CASSLRDSYEQYF.

The V and J genes are TRBV6-5 and TRBJ2-2; TRBD2 might be the D (5 bases). Germline lookup yields CDR1 MNHEY and CDR2 SVGAGI. V was cut by 2 bases and J by 5 bases, with 9 bases left in between. There are 14 residues in the CDR3. The CDR3 coding sequence is TGTGCCAGCAGTTACCCTCGGGAAACCGGGGAGCTGTTTTTT. As protein: CASSYPRETGELFF.

The rearrangement links TRBV30 to TRBJ1-1, with D possibly TRBD1 on 5 matching bases. Germline assignment: CDR1 GTSNPN and CDR2 SVGIG (reference sequence). V lost 0 bases, J lost 6 bases, and 11 bases lay in between. This CDR3 comprises 13 residues. The CDR3, as DNA: TGTGCCTGGAGTGTATTCCGGGGGGCTGAAGCTTTCTTT. As protein: CAWSVFRGAEAFF.

This chain joins TRBV7-9 and TRBJ2-5, with TRBD2 matching 11 bases. This CDR3 has 16 amino acids. Germline CDR1 SEHNR, CDR2 FQNEAQ (reference sequence). V gave up 5 bases and J gave up 1 base; unmatched junction bases: 6. The CDR3 nucleotides read TGTGCCAGCAGCCCTCCTAGCGGGAGGACCCAAGAGACCCAGTACTTC. Translation: CASSPPSGRTQETQYF.

The J gene is TRBJ2-3, the V gene TRBV2; D is undetermined. The germline gives CDR1 SNHLY, CDR2 FYNNEI. V lost 7 bases and J lost 2, with 10 bases in between. This CDR3 has 13 residues. CDR3: CASTVRNTDTQYF. The CDR3 DNA is TGTGCCAGCACTGTTCGGAACACAGATACGCAGTATTTT.